Reported below is one TCR beta chain. Under the authors' procedure: Reference gene primer amplification gave estimated nucleated cell counts. The method was immunoSEQ multiplex PCR; TCRdb's version includes in-frame clones alone and lacks a portion of them. V and J calls and clone size are given by that table; D and trimming were obtained from the DNA. This table holds 200,000 or so clones, 87% found once. The data belong to a study of blood T cell repertoires in COVID-19. As for the study in general: PBMCs, B-cell-depleted T cells, or T cells were the source of the cDNA or gDNA that made up the material.

The CDR3 length is 14 residues. Trimming took off 5 bases at V and 8 bases at J, with 18 bases between the two ends. CDR1 and CDR2 (germline): LNHDA, SQIVND (reference sequence). Material for sequencing was peripheral blood. The TCR was taken from a man aged 35 to 55 with active or convalescent COVID-19. This sequence joins TRBV19 and TRBJ1-2; no clear D. The chain's CDR3 is CASSVPSRGRGYTF. In DNA form, the CDR3 reads TGTGCCAGTAGTGTCCCTTCGCGGGGAAGAGGCTACACCTTC.